These T cell receptor beta chains were read from a single sample in a study of T-cell memory formation after mild COVID-19. TCRdb passed the 5' RACE reads through MiXCR, listing each CDR3 protein once. Among a few hundred thousand distinct CDR3 sequences listed, 16% were seen once. The sample was PBMCs or a T cell subset sorted from them (not recorded which). These receptors were taken from a man aged 18 to 35 who had mild COVID-19 (a few samples of this study predate the infection). Cell type and time point are not known. Both conserved end residues are part of each CDR3. The order of the fields is clone size, V gene, D gene, J gene, CDR3 DNA, CDR3 protein. The D gene is left open where the match is weak. Clone size is not always given. Where it is, it says once, few, many or a class for expanded clones.

>-|TRBV29-1|-|TRBJ2-1
TGCAGCGTACCAAGAGGGTCCTACAATGAGCAGTTCTTC
CSVPRGSYNEQFF
>-|TRBV7-9|-|TRBJ2-3
TGTGCCAGCAGCTCGGACTTCTATACGCAGTATTTT
CASSSDFYTQYF
>-|TRBV7-2|TRBD1|TRBJ1-5
TGTGCCAGCAGCTTAAGACCGCCGGGACAGGGGGCACCAAGCAATCAGCCCCAGCATTTT
CASSLRPPGQGAPSNQPQHF
>-|TRBV9|-|TRBJ2-3
TGTGCCAGCAGCGTAGGGGTCTTCACAGATACGCAGTATTTT
CASSVGVFTDTQYF
>-|TRBV19|-|TRBJ1-1
TGTGCCAGTAGTATAGAATCTTGGGGCGGTGAAGCTTTCTTT
CASSIESWGGEAFF
>few|TRBV7-2|-|TRBJ1-4
TGTGCCAGCAGCTTAGGGGGGCGGCTGACGAATGAAAAACTGTTTTTT
CASSLGGRLTNEKLFF
>-|TRBV7-3|TRBD1|TRBJ1-1
TGTGCCAGCAGCGCCAGGGGGCGAGTCCCAGGCACTGAAGCTTTCTTT
CASSARGRVPGTEAFF
>-|TRBV29-1|-|TRBJ2-7
TGCAGCGTTGAAGATCGGAACAGATCCTACGAGCAGTACTTC
CSVEDRNRSYEQYF
>few|TRBV7-2|TRBD2|TRBJ2-1
TGTGCCAGCAGCCCGCGACTAGCGGGGGGGCCGAGGTTCGATGAGCAGTTCTTC
CASSPRLAGGPRFDEQFF
>few|TRBV27|TRBD1|TRBJ2-1
TGTGCCAGCAGCATCTTAAGACAGGGGGCCTACAATGAGCAGTTCTTC
CASSILRQGAYNEQFF
>few|TRBV12-3/TRBV12-4|TRBD1|TRBJ1-4
TGTGCCAGCAGTTCCCCGACAGGGGCCAGGGAAAAACTGTTTTTT
CASSSPTGAREKLFF
>-|TRBV10-1|TRBD2|TRBJ2-5
TGCGCCAGCACCCTGAAGGTAGCGGGGGTGTACCAAGAGACCCAGTACTTC
CASTLKVAGVYQETQYF
>few|TRBV7-2|-|TRBJ1-2
TGTGCCAGCAGTTACAGTGACTATGGCTACACCTTC
CASSYSDYGYTF
>-|TRBV3-1|-|TRBJ1-1
TGTGCCAGCAGCCAAGAACGGTGGACGAAGAACACTGAAGCTTTCTTT
CASSQERWTKNTEAFF
>few|TRBV7-2|TRBD1|TRBJ1-1
TGTGCCAGCAGCCAACAGGGGGCCATCAACACTGAAGCTTTCTTT
CASSQQGAINTEAFF
>-|TRBV20-1|TRBD2|TRBJ2-1
TGCAGTGCCCAGACCAGTGGTGGCGGGGGGTCGAGCTCCTACAATGAGCAGTTCTTC
CSAQTSGGGGSSSYNEQFF
>few|TRBV20-1|-|TRBJ2-7
TGCAGTGCTAGTTATAACTCCTACGAGCAGTACTTC
CSASYNSYEQYF
>-|TRBV6-2/TRBV6-3|TRBD1|TRBJ2-7
TGTGCCAGCAGTTACTCGCGGGACAGGGGAGACGAGCAGTACTTC
CASSYSRDRGDEQYF
>-|TRBV5-1|TRBD2|TRBJ2-2
TGCGCCAGCAGCACCAAGCGGGGGGGCCTCACCGGGGAGCTGTTTTTT
CASSTKRGGLTGELFF
>-|TRBV12-3/TRBV12-4|TRBD2|TRBJ2-5
TGTGCCAGCAGTCCGGGGACTAGCGGGGGCCGGGACCAAGAGACCCAGTACTTC
CASSPGTSGGRDQETQYF
>few|TRBV5-4|-|TRBJ2-5
TGTGCCAGCAGCTGGGGATCAAGGGGGAGTGGGACCCAGTACTTC
CASSWGSRGSGTQYF
>-|TRBV19|TRBD1|TRBJ1-1
TGTGCCAGTAGTATAATGGGACAGGGGGGCACTGAAGCTTTCTTT
CASSIMGQGGTEAFF
>-|TRBV7-9|-|TRBJ1-1
TGTGCCAGCAGCCGAGCGGAGACTGAAGCTTTCTTT
CASSRAETEAFF
>-|TRBV9|-|TRBJ2-2
TGTGCCAGCAGCGTAAGGGTAGACACCGGGGAGCTGTTTTTT
CASSVRVDTGELFF
>few|TRBV4-2|-|TRBJ1-6
TGTGCCAGCAGCCAAGGGGGCAGTTTAAATTCACCCCTCCACTTT
CASSQGGSLNSPLHF
>few|TRBV6-1|-|TRBJ1-1
TGTGCCAGCAGCCCAATGAGGACAGCCATGAACACTGAAGCTTTCTTT
CASSPMRTAMNTEAFF
>-|TRBV9|TRBD2|TRBJ2-1
TGTGCCAGCAGCGTAAGTGGGGGACTAGCGGGGGTCGACAATGAGCAGTTCTTC
CASSVSGGLAGVDNEQFF
>-|TRBV20-1|-|TRBJ2-1
TGCAGTGCTAGAGCCCGTCAGACCCCGGACCGGGCATCCTACAATGAGCAGTTCTTC
CSARARQTPDRASYNEQFF
>-|TRBV6-6|-|TRBJ2-4
TGTGCCAGCAGTTACCGTGGTTCGAACATTCAGTACTTC
CASSYRGSNIQYF
>-|TRBV20-1|TRBD2|TRBJ2-3
TGCAGTGCAAACCTAGCGGGGCGCACAGATACGCAGTATTTT
CSANLAGRTDTQYF
>-|TRBV11-2|-|TRBJ2-1
TGTGCCAGCCTCGCGGGCGTCAGGGGCGATGAGCAGTTCTTC
CASLAGVRGDEQFF